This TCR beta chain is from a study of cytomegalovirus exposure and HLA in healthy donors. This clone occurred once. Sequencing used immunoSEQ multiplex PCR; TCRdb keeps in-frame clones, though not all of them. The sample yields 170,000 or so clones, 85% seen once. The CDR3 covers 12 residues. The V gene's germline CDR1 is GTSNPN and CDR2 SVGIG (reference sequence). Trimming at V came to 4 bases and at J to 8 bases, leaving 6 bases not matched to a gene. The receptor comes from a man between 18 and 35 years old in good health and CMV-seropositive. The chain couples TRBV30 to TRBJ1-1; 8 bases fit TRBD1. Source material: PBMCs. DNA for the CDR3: TGTGCCTGGAACCAGCCAGGGGGCGAAGCTTTCTTT. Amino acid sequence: CAWNQPGGEAFF.